What follows are 27 T cell receptor beta chains derived from one specimen sequenced in a study of cytomegalovirus exposure and HLA in healthy donors. Amplification used 60 Vbeta primers and 13 Jbeta primers. TCRdb keeps only in-frame clones here, not all; method: immunoSEQ multiplex PCR. The data show roughly 81,000 clones, around four fifths seen once. Source material: PBMCs. The receptors come from a boy aged 5 to 17 in good health and CMV-seronegative.

This clone was observed a handful of times. This chain links TRBV7-9 with TRBJ2-3; the D gene is possibly TRBD2 (5 bases). Trimming removed 4 bases from V and 1 base from J, with 9 bases in between. Germline CDR1 is SEHNR and CDR2 is FQNEAQ (reference sequence). The CDR3 is 14 amino acids. The CDR3 spells CASSSAGGTDTQYF. As DNA, the CDR3 is TGTGCCAGCAGCTCTGCCGGGGGCACAGATACGCAGTATTTT.

V and J are TRBV6-1 and TRBJ1-2; D is possibly TRBD1 (6 bases). V lost 5 bases to trimming and J lost 1 base, with 8 bases between them. The germline V gene has CDR1 MNHNS and CDR2 SASEGT. The length of the CDR3 is 13 residues. CDR3 sequence (DNA): TGTGCCAGCAGTTCACAGGGTAACTATGGCTACACCTTC. Protein sequence: CASSSQGNYGYTF.

V gene TRBV30 combines with J gene TRBJ1-2; no firm D call. Trimming stripped 0 bases from V and 12 bases from J, with 14 bases between. In germline, CDR1 is GTSNPN, CDR2 SVGIG (reference sequence). The CDR3 is made up of 12 amino acids. The CDR3 sequence is CAWSVDGQQNTF. In DNA, the CDR3 is TGTGCCTGGAGTGTAGATGGGCAGCAAAACACCTTC.

V gene TRBV6-5 combines with J gene TRBJ1-1; possibly TRBD1 for D (6 bases). CDR1 and CDR2 (germline): MNHEY, SVGAGI. This CDR3 comprises 15 residues. Trimming cost V 6 bases and J 4 bases, with 18 bases left between them. CDR3 sequence: CASRASLGAGTEAFF. The CDR3 region has the DNA TGTGCCAGCAGGGCCTCATTGGGGGCGGGCACTGAAGCTTTCTTT.

CDR3 DNA: TGTGCCATCAGCCTGGGACAGGGTGATCAGCCCCAGCATTTT. This gives the protein CAISLGQGDQPQHF. The gene calls are TRBV10-3 and TRBJ1-5; 9 positions match TRBD1. From germline, CDR1 is ENHRY and CDR2 SYGVKD. The CDR3 spans 14 residues. Losses at the gene ends were 6 bases for V and 5 bases for J; bases not matched to a gene: 5.

This rearrangement joins TRBV28 to TRBJ1-5; 8 nucleotides match TRBD1. Germline CDR1 is MDHEN and CDR2 is SYDVKM. V was pared by 3 bases and J by 7 bases, with 11 bases of the junction left unmatched. The CDR3 sequence is 16 residues long. CDR3 region: CASSLSGTGWRQPQHF. The CDR3 DNA reads TGTGCCAGCAGTTTGTCCGGGACAGGTTGGCGACAGCCCCAGCATTTT.

This chain links TRBV30 with TRBJ2-5, with 7 bases that match TRBD1. Germline V lookup: CDR1 GTSNPN, CDR2 SVGIG (reference sequence). The CDR3 has 12 amino acids. V gave up 4 bases and J gave up 5 bases; unmatched junction bases: 4. The CDR3 DNA follows: TGTGCCTGGAAAGGGGGCGAGGAGACCCAGTACTTC. This sequence encodes CAWKGGEETQYF.

The gene calls are TRBV7-9 and TRBJ2-4; D perhaps matches TRBD1 (5 bases). The germline V gene has CDR1 SEHNR and CDR2 FQNEAQ (reference sequence). V was cut by 6 bases and J by 2 bases, with 14 bases left in between. The CDR3 contains 15 residues. The CDR3 DNA is TGTGCCAGCAGTCCACAAGCAGGGACCAAAAACATTCAGTACTTC. Translating gives CASSPQAGTKNIQYF.

V gene TRBV6-5 combines with J gene TRBJ2-1, with 10 positions matching TRBD2. Germline CDR1 is MNHEY and CDR2 is SVGAGI. CDR3 length: 15 amino acids. With V trimmed by 4 bases and J by 6 bases, 6 bases remained unmatched. The CDR3 coding sequence is TGTGCCAGCAGTTCCTTAGCGGGGGGACGCAATGAGCAGTTCTTC. The encoded protein is CASSSLAGGRNEQFF.

This chain's CDR3 is CASSLVPGGHEQYF. As DNA, the CDR3 is TGTGCCAGCAGCTTAGTGCCGGGGGGCCACGAGCAGTACTTC. This chain links TRBV7-2 with TRBJ2-7, with D possibly matching TRBD2 (7 bases). The CDR3 is made up of 14 amino acids. Germline values: CDR1 SGHTA, CDR2 FQGNSA. Trimming left V 1 base short and J 5 bases short, with 12 bases between.

The V call is TRBV4-1, the J call TRBJ1-4, with no clear D. Trimming left V 6 bases short and J 0 bases short, with 5 bases between. Germline V gene lookup returns CDR1 MGHRA and CDR2 YSYEKL. CDR3 length: 13 amino acids. CDR3 nucleotide sequence: TGCGCCAGCAGTGTTACAACTAATGAAAAACTGTTTTTT. This sequence encodes CASSVTTNEKLFF.

The chain has TRBV2 and TRBJ2-5; D not certain. The V end was cut by 6 bases, the J end by 1 base, with 12 bases between. The germline V gene encodes CDR1 SNHLY and CDR2 FYNNEI. The CDR3 loop spans 14 amino acids. In DNA form, the CDR3 reads TGTGCCAGCAGACGCGAAATCCCCCAAGAGACCCAGTACTTC. It translates to CASRREIPQETQYF.

V and J are TRBV28 and TRBJ1-1; D is undetermined. Trimming removed 5 bases at V and 1 base at J, with 14 bases between. Germline V gene sequence: CDR1 MDHEN, CDR2 SYDVKM. The CDR3 extends over 15 amino acids. CDR3 nucleotides: TGTGCCAGCAGTCTCGGGTCAGAGGGGAACACTGAAGCTTTCTTT. Protein sequence: CASSLGSEGNTEAFF.

This chain uses TRBV28 with TRBJ2-7, with 7 bases matching TRBD2. This CDR3 comprises 18 residues. V shed 3 bases and J 3 bases; nucleotides not matched to a gene: 17. CDR1 and CDR2 from the germline V gene are MDHEN and SYDVKM. The CDR3 nucleotides are TGTGCCAGCAGTTTCCCAGTCCGGAAGCGGGACCCGCACTACGAGCAGTACTTC. It yields the protein CASSFPVRKRDPHYEQYF.

Only one count was recorded for this clone. This chain uses TRBV30 with TRBJ2-5; 9 bases line up with TRBD2. J lost 2 bases, V lost 2 bases, and 9 bases had no gene match. Germline assignment: CDR1 GTSNPN and CDR2 SVGIG (reference sequence). The CDR3 extends over 16 amino acids. The CDR3 DNA reads as TGTGCCTGGAGTAGGATGCGGGGGGGGCTACAAGAGACCCAGTACTTC. Its translation: CAWSRMRGGLQETQYF.

The chain combines TRBV6-1 with TRBJ1-2; D perhaps matches TRBD1 (5 bases). This CDR3 has 15 amino acids. Looked up from germline, CDR1 is MNHNS and CDR2 is SASEGT. V dropped 6 bases and J dropped 6 bases, with 20 bases sitting between them. CDR3 protein: CASSESFQGLHGYTF. CDR3 sequence (DNA): TGTGCCAGCAGCGAGTCCTTCCAGGGACTTCATGGCTACACCTTC.

In nucleotides, the CDR3 is TGTGCCAGCAGTTCGAGGGCGGGAGGACCCTACGAGCAGTACTTC. This encodes CASSSRAGGPYEQYF. V gene TRBV27 combines with J gene TRBJ2-7, with 8 bases matching TRBD2. V was clipped by 4 bases and J by 2 bases; unmatched bases: 7. Germline V gene lookup returns CDR1 MNHEY and CDR2 SMNVEV (reference sequence). The CDR3 sequence is 15 residues long.

This clone was seen only once. This chain uses TRBV7-6 with TRBJ2-7; TRBD1 aligns across 9 bases. V trimming: 5 bases; J trimming: 6 bases; junction bases outside the gene matches: 8. The CDR3 is 14 amino acids. The germline V gene encodes CDR1 SGHVS and CDR2 FNYEAQ. The CDR3 is CASSPYGTGTEQYF. The CDR3 bases are TGTGCCAGCAGCCCCTACGGGACAGGGACCGAGCAGTACTTC. Full variable domain (rest looked up from reference TRBV7-6 and TRBJ2-7): GAGVSQSPRYKVTKRGQDVALRCDPISGHVSLYWYRQALGQGPEFLTYFNYEAQQDKSGLPNDRFSAERPEGSISTLTIQRTEQRDSAMYRCASSPYGTGTEQYFGPGTRLTVT.

The V gene is TRBV5-6, the J gene TRBJ2-3; TRBD2 is a possible D gene (5 bases). CDR1 SGHDT and CDR2 YYEEEE come from the germline V gene. The V gene lost 1 base and the J gene lost 5 bases, with 17 bases spanning the gap. The CDR3 is made up of 16 amino acids. CDR3 protein: CASSLISDSAGDTQYF. CDR3 bases: TGTGCCAGCAGCTTGATCTCGGATAGCGCCGGAGATACGCAGTATTTT.

V is TRBV7-8 and J is TRBJ2-7; 9 positions agree with TRBD1. The CDR3 runs 15 residues. Germline values: CDR1 SGHVS, CDR2 FQNEAQ. After removal of 0 bases from V and 6 bases from J, the junction contained 6 bases not matched to a gene. CDR3 loop: CASSLAQQGAGEQYF. The CDR3 DNA reads TGTGCCAGCAGCTTAGCCCAACAGGGGGCGGGCGAGCAGTACTTC.

The chain links TRBV19 to TRBJ1-2; 7 nucleotides align to TRBD1. The CDR3 runs 13 residues. Germline CDR1 is LNHDA and CDR2 is SQIVND (reference sequence). V dropped 2 bases and J dropped 7; count of bases not matched to a gene: 4. The CDR3 bases are TGTGCCAGTAGTATAACAGGGGAAGTTGGCTACACCTTC. Its protein product is CASSITGEVGYTF.

DNA of the CDR3: TGTGCCAGTAGTGGAAACGGGATCTATGGCTACACCTTC. Translating gives CASSGNGIYGYTF. This chain joins TRBV19 and TRBJ1-2; D call uncertain. The CDR3 covers 13 residues. The V gene's germline CDR1 is LNHDA and CDR2 SQIVND (reference sequence). V gave up 5 bases and J gave up 4 bases, with 11 bases separating them.

This clone has a single count. The chain employs TRBV7-9 and TRBJ2-5; 8 positions match TRBD1. V was clipped by 5 bases and J by 4 bases; unmatched bases: 3. CDR1 is SEHNR and CDR2 is FQNEAQ in the germline V gene (reference sequence). The CDR3 sequence is 13 residues long. The DNA of the CDR3 is TGTGCCAGCAGCCCCGACAGGGGAGAGACCCAGTACTTC. As protein: CASSPDRGETQYF.

V gene TRBV4-2 combines with J gene TRBJ2-1; 8 bases map to TRBD2. The CDR3 extends over 15 amino acids. With V trimmed by 2 bases and J by 8 bases, 8 bases remained unmatched. Germline CDR1 reads LGHNA; CDR2 reads YNFKEQ. The CDR3 sequence: CASSQLLAEGDEQFF. The CDR3 DNA is TGTGCCAGCAGCCAATTACTAGCGGAGGGGGATGAGCAGTTCTTC.

The rearrangement joins TRBV29-1 to TRBJ2-7, with 10 bases lining up with TRBD1. The V segment lost 7 bases and the J segment 1 base; nucleotides outside the gene matches: 10. The CDR3 is 15 residues long. CDR1 is SQVTM, CDR2 ANQGSEA, per germline. CDR3 DNA sequence: TGCAGCGCCCATGCCGGGACAGGGGTATCCTACGAGCAGTACTTC. It is translated as CSAHAGTGVSYEQYF.

The chain uses TRBV16 and TRBJ1-6; 7 bases agree with TRBD1. V shed 0 bases and J 6 bases; nucleotides not matched to a gene: 5. Looked up from germline, CDR1 is KGHSY and CDR2 is FQNENV. The CDR3 consists of 16 residues. The CDR3 here is CASSQSWQGGNSPLHF. As DNA, the CDR3 is TGTGCCAGCAGCCAATCATGGCAGGGGGGTAATTCACCCCTCCACTTT.

The chain couples TRBV1 to TRBJ1-2; the D segment call TRBD1 is taken from the table without a DNA check. TRBV1 is assigned pseudogene status. This CDR3 region has 15 residues. CDR3 residues: CTSTFPRRDNLRYTF. The CDR3 DNA follows: TGCACCAGCACCTTTCCCCGCAGGGACAATCTCCGGTACACCTTC.